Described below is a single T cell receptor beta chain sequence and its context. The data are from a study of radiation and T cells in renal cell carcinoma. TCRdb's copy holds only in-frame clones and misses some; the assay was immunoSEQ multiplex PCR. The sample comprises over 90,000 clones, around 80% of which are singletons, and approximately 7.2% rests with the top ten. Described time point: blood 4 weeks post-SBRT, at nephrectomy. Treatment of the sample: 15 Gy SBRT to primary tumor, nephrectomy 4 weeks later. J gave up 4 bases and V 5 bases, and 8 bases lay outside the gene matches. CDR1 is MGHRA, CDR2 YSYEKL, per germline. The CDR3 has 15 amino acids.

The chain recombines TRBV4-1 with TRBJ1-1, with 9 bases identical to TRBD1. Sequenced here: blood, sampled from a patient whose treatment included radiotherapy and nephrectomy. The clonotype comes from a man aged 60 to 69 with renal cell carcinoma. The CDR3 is CASSALTGGGTEAFF. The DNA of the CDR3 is TGCGCCAGCAGCGCCTTGACAGGGGGAGGCACTGAAGCTTTCTTT.